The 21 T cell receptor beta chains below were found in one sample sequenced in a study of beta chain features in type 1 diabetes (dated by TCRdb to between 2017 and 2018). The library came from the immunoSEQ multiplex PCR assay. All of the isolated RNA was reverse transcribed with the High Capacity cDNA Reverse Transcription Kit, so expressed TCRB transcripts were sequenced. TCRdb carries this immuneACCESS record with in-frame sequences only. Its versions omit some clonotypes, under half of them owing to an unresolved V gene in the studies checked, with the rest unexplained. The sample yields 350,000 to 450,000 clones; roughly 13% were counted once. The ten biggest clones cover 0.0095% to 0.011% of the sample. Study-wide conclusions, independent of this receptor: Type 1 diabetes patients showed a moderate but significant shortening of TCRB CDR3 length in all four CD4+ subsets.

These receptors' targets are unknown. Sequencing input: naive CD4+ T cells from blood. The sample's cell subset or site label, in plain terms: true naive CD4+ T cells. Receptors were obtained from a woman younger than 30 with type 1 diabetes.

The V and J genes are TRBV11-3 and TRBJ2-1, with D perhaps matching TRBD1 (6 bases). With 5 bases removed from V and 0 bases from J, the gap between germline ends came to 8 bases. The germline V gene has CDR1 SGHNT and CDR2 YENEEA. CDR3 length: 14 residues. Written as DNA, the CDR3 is TGTGCCAGCAGCCAGGGGAGCTCCTACAATGAGCAGTTCTTC. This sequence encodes CASSQGSSYNEQFF.

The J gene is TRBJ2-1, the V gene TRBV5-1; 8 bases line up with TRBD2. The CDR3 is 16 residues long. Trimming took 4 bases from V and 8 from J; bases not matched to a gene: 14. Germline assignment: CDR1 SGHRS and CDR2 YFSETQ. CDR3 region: CASSPTSGPGGDEQFF. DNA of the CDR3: TGCGCCAGCAGCCCAACTAGCGGCCCCGGCGGGGATGAGCAGTTCTTC.

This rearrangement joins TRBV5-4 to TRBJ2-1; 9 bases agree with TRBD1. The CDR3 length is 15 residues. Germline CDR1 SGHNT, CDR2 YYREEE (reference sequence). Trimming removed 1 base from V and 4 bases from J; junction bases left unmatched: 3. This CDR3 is CASSLIGTGYNEQFF. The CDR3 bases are TGTGCCAGCAGCTTGATCGGGACAGGGTACAATGAGCAGTTCTTC.

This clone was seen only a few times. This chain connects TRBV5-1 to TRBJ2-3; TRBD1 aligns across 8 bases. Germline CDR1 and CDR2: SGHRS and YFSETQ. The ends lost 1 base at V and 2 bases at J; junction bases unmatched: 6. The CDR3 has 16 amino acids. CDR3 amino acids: CASSLPRGQVTDTQYF. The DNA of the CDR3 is TGCGCCAGCAGCTTGCCTCGGGGACAGGTCACAGATACGCAGTATTTT.

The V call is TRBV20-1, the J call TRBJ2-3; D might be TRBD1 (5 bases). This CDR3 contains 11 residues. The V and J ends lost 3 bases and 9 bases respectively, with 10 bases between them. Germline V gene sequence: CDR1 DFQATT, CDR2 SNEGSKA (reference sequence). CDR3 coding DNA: TGCAGTGCTAGGACTTCAGGGACGCAGTATTTT. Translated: CSARTSGTQYF.

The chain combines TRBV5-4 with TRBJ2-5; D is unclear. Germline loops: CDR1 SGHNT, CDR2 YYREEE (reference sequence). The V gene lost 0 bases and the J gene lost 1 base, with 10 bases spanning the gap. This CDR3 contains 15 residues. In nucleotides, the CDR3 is TGTGCCAGCAGCTTGGATCAGGCAGTCCAAGAGACCCAGTACTTC. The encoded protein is CASSLDQAVQETQYF. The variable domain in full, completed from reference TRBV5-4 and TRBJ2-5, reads ETGVTQSPTHLIKTRGQQVTLRCSSQSGHNTVSWYQQALGQGPQFIFQYYREEENGRGNFPPRFSGLQFPNYSSELNVNALELDDSALYLCASSLDQAVQETQYFGPGTRLLVL.

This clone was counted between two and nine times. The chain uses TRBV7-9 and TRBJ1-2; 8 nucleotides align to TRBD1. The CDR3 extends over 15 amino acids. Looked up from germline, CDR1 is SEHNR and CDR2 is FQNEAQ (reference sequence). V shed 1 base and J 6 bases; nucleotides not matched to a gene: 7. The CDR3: CASSLGTGRIHGYTF. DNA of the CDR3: TGTGCCAGCAGCTTAGGGACAGGGAGAATTCATGGCTACACCTTC.

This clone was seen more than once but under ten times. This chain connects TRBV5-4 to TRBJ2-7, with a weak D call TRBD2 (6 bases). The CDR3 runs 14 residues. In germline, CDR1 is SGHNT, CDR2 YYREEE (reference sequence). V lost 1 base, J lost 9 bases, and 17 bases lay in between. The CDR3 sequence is CASSLPSAKGPQYF. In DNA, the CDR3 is TGTGCCAGCAGCTTGCCTAGCGCCAAAGGGCCGCAGTACTTC.

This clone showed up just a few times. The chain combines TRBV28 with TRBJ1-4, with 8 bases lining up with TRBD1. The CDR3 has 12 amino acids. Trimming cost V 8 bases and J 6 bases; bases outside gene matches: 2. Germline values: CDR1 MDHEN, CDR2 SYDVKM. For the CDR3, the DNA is TGTGCCAGCGGGACAGGCCATGAAAAACTGTTTTTT. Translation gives CASGTGHEKLFF.

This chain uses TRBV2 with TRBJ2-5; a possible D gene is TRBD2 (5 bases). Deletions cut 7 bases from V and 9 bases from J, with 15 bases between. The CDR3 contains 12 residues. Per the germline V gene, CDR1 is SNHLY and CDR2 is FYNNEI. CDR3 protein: CASMLAPSAQYF. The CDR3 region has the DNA TGTGCCAGCATGCTAGCCCCCTCGGCCCAGTACTTC.

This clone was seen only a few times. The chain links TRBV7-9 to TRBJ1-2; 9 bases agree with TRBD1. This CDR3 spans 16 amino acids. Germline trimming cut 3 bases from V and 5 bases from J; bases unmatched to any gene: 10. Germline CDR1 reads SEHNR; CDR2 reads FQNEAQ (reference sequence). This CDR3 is CASSFSGTGNVYGYTF. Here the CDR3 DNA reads TGTGCCAGCAGCTTCTCCGGGACAGGGAATGTGTATGGCTACACCTTC.

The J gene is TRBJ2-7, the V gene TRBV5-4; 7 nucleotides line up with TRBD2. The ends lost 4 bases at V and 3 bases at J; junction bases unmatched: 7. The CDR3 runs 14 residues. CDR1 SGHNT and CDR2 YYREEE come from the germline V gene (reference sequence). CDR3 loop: CASSLERGVYEQYF. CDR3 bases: TGTGCCAGCAGCCTGGAACGGGGGGTCTACGAGCAGTACTTC.

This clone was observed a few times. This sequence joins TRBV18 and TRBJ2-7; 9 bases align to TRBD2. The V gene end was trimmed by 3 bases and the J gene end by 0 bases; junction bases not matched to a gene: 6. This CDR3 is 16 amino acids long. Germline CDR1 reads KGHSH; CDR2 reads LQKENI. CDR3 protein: CASSPLAGVSSYEQYF. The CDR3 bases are TGTGCCAGCTCACCTTTAGCGGGAGTTAGCTCCTACGAGCAGTACTTC. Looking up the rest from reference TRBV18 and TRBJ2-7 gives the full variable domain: NAGVMQNPRHLVRRRGQEARLRCSPMKGHSHVYWYRQLPEEGLKFMVYLQKENIIDESGMPKERFSAEFPKEGPSILRIQQVVRGDSAAYFCASSPLAGVSSYEQYFGPGTRLTVT.

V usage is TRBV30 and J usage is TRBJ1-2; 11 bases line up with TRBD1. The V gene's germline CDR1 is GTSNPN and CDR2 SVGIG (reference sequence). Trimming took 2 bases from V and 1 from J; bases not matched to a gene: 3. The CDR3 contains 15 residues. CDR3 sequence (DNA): TGTGCCTGGAGTCTTGGGACAGGGGGTAACTATGGCTACACCTTC. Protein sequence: CAWSLGTGGNYGYTF.

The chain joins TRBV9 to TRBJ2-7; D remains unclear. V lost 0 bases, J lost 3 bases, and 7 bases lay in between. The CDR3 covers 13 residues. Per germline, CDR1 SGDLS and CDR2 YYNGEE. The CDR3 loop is CASSVAVGYEQYF. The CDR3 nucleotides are TGTGCCAGCAGCGTAGCAGTTGGCTACGAGCAGTACTTC.

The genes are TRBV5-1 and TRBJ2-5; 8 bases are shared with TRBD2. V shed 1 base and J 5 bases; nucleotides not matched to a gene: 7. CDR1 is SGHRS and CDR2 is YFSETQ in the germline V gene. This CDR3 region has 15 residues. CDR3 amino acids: CASSLLAGGRETQYF. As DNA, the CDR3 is TGCGCCAGCAGCTTGTTGGCGGGGGGCCGGGAGACCCAGTACTTC.

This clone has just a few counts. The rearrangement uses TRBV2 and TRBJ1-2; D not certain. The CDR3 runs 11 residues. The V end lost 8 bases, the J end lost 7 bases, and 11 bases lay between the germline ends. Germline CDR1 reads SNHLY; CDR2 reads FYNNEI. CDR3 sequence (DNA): TGTGCCAGCTTTCTTGAGGGTGGCTACACCTTC. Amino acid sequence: CASFLEGGYTF. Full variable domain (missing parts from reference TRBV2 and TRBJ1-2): EPEVTQTPSHQVTQMGQEVILRCVPISNHLYFYWYRQILGQKVEFLVSFYNNEISEKSEIFDDQFSVERPDGSNFTLKIRSTKLEDSAMYFCASFLEGGYTFGSGTRLTVV.

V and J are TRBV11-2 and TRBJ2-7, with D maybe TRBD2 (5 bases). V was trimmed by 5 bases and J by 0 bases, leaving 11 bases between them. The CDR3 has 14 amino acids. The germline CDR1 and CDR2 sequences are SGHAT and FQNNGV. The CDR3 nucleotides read TGTGCCAGCAGCGCCGACTACTTCTCCTACGAGCAGTACTTC. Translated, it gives CASSADYFSYEQYF.

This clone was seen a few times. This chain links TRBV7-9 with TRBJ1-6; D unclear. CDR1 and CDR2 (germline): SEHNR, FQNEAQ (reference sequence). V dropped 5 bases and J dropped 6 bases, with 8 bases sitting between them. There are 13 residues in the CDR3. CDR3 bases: TGTGCCAGCAGCGGTAGTGGTAATTCACCCCTCCACTTT. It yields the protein CASSGSGNSPLHF.

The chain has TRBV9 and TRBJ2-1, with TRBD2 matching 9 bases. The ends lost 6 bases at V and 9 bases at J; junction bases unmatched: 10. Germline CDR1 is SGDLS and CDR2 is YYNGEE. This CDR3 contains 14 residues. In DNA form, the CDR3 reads TGTGCCAGCACCCTTGTAGCGGGAGAGGGTGAGCAGTTCTTC. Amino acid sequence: CASTLVAGEGEQFF.

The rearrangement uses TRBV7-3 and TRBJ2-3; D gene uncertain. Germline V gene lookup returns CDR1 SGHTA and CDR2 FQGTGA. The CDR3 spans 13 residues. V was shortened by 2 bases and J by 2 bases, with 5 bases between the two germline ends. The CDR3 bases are TGTGCCAGCAGCTTAGAGCTCACAGATACGCAGTATTTT. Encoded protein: CASSLELTDTQYF.